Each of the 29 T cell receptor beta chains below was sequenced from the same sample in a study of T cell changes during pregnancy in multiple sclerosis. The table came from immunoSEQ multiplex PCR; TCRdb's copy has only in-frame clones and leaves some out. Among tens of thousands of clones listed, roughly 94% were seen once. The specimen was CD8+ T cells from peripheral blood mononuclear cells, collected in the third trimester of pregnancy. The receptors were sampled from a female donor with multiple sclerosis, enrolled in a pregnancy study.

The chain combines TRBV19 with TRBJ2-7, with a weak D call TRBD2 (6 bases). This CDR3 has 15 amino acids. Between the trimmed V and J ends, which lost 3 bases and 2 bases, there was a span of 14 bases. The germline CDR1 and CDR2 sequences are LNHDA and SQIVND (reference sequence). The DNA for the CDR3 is TGTGCCAGTAGTATGTCGGGGGAGCCCACCTACGAGCAGTACTTC. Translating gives CASSMSGEPTYEQYF. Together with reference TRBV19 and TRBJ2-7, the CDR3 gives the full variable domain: DGGITQSPKYLFRKEGQNVTLSCEQNLNHDAMYWYRQDPGQGLRLIYYSQIVNDFQKGDIAEGYSVSREKKESFPLTVTSAQKNPTAFYLCASSMSGEPTYEQYFGPGTRLTVT.

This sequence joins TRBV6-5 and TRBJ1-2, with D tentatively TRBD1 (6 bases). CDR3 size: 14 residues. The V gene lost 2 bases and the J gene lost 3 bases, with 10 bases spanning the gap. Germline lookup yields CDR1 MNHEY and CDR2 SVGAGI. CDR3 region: CASSYQGGDYGYTF. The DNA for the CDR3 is TGTGCCAGCAGTTACCAAGGGGGGGACTATGGCTACACCTTC.

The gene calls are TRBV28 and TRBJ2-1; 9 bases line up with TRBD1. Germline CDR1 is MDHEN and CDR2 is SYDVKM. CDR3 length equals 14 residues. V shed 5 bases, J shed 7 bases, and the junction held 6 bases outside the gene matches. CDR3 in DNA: TGTGCCAGCAGTCACCGGGACAGGGTAAATGAGCAGTTCTTC. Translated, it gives CASSHRDRVNEQFF.

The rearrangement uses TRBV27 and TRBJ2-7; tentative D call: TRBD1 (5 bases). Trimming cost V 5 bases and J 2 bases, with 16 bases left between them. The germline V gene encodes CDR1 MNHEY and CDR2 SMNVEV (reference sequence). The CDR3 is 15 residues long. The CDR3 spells CASSPRQSTPYEQYF. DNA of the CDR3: TGTGCCAGCAGTCCCCGACAGAGTACCCCCTACGAGCAGTACTTC.

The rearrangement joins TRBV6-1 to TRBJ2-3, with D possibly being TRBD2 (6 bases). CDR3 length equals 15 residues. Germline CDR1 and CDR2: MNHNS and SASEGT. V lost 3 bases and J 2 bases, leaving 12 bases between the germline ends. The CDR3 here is CASSDPREYTDTQYF. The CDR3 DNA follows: TGTGCCAGCAGTGATCCGCGGGAATACACAGATACGCAGTATTTT.

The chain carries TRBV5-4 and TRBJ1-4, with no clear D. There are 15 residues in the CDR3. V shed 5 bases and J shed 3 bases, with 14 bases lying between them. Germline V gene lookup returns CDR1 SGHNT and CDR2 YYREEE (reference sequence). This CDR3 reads CASRNLNSPNEKLFF. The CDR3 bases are TGTGCCAGCAGAAATTTGAACAGTCCTAATGAAAAACTGTTTTTT.

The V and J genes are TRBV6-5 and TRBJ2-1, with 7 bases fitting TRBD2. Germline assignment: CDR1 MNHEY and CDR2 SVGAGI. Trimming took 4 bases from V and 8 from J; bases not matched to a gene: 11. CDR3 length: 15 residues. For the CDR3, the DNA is TGTGCCAGCAGTTTAGAGCGGGGAGGGTGGCATGAGCAGTTCTTC. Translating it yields CASSLERGGWHEQFF.

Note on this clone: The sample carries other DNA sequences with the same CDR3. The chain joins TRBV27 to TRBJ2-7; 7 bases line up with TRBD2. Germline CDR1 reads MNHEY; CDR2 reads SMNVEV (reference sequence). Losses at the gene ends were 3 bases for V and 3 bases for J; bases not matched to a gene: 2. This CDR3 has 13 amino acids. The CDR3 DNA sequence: TGTGCCAGCAGTTTCGGCGGGAGCTACGAGCAGTACTTC. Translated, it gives CASSFGGSYEQYF.

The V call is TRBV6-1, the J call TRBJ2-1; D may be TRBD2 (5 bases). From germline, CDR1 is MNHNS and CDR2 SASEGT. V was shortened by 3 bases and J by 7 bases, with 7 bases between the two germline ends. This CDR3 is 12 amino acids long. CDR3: CASSDGGNEQFF. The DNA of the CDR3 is TGTGCCAGCAGTGATGGAGGTAATGAGCAGTTCTTC.

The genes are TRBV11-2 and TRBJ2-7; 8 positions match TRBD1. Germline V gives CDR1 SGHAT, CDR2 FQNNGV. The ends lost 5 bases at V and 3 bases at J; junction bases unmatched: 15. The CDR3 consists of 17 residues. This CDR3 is CASSTWDPGQAIYEQYF. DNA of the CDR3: TGTGCCAGCAGCACCTGGGACCCGGGACAGGCCATCTACGAGCAGTACTTC.

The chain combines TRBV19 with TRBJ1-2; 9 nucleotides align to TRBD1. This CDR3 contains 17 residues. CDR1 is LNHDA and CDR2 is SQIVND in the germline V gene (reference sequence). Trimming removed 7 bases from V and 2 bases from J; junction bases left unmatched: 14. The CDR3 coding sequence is TGTGCCAGTAACCCCGTGGGACAGGGAGTTCGGAACTATGGCTACACCTTC. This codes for CASNPVGQGVRNYGYTF.

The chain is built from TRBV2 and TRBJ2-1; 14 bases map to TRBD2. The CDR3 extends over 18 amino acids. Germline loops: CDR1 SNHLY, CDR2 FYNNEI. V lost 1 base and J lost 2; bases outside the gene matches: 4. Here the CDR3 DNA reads TGTGCCAGCAGTGAAGAGGGACTAGCGGGAGTTCCCTACAATGAGCAGTTCTTC. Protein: CASSEEGLAGVPYNEQFF. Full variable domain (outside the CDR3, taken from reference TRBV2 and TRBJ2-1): EPEVTQTPSHQVTQMGQEVILRCVPISNHLYFYWYRQILGQKVEFLVSFYNNEISEKSEIFDDQFSVERPDGSNFTLKIRSTKLEDSAMYFCASSEEGLAGVPYNEQFFGPGTRLTVL.

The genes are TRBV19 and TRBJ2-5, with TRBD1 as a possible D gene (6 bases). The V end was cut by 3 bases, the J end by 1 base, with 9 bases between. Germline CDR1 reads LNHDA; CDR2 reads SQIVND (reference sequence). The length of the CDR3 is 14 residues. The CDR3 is CASSISTGQETQYF. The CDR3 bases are TGTGCCAGTAGTATCTCGACAGGCCAAGAGACCCAGTACTTC.

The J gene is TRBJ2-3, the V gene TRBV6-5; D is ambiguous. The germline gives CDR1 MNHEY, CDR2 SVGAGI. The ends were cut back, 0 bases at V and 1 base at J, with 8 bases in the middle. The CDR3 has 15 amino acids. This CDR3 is CASSYSSIGTDTQYF. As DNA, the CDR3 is TGTGCCAGCAGTTACTCGAGTATCGGCACAGATACGCAGTATTTT.

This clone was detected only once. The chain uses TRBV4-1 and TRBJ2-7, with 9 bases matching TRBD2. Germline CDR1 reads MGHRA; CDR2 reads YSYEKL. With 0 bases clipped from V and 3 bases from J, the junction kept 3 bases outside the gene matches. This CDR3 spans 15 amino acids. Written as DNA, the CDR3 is TGCGCCAGCAGCCAAGAGCTAGCGGGGAACTACGAGCAGTACTTC. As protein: CASSQELAGNYEQYF.

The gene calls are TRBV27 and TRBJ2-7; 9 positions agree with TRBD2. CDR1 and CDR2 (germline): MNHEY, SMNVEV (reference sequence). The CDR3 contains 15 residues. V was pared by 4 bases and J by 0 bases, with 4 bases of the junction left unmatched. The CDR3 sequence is CASSSTSGNSYEQYF. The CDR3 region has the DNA TGTGCCAGCAGTTCGACTAGCGGAAACTCCTACGAGCAGTACTTC.

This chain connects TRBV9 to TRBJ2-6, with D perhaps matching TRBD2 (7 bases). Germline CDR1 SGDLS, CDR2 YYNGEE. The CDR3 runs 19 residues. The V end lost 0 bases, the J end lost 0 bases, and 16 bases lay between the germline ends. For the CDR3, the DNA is TGTGCCAGCAGCGTAGCGGGGCGCGGGGGCAGCTCTGGGGCCAACGTCCTGACTTTC. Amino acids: CASSVAGRGGSSGANVLTF.

CDR3 in DNA: TGTGCCAGCACCAACCCAGGGAGGGAGACCCAGTACTTC. Protein sequence: CASTNPGRETQYF. This chain joins TRBV5-5 and TRBJ2-5, with D possibly TRBD2 on 6 matching bases. The CDR3 runs to 13 residues. The germline V gene has CDR1 SGHKS and CDR2 YYEKEE (reference sequence). Trimming left V 6 bases short and J 5 bases short, with 14 bases between.

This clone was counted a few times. CDR3 in amino acids: CSVEETSSNTEAFF. Here the CDR3 DNA reads TGCAGCGTTGAAGAAACGAGTTCGAACACTGAAGCTTTCTTT. V is TRBV29-1 and J is TRBJ1-1; D is ambiguous. The V end lost 0 bases, the J end lost 1 base, and 9 bases lay between the germline ends. CDR3 length: 14 amino acids. Germline CDR1 SQVTM, CDR2 ANQGSEA.

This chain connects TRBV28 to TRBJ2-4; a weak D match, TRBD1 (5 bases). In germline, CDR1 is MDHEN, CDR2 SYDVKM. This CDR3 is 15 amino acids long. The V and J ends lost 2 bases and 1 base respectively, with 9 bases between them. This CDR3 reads CASSLLRQAKNIQYF. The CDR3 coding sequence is TGTGCCAGCAGTTTACTCAGACAGGCCAAAAACATTCAGTACTTC.

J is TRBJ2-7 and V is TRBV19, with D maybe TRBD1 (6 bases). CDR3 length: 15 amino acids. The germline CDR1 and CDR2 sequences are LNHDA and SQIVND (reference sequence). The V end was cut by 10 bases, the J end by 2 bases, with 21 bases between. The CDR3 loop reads CATSLVPTGPYEQYF. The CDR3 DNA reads TGTGCCACTTCCTTAGTCCCCACAGGGCCCTACGAGCAGTACTTC.

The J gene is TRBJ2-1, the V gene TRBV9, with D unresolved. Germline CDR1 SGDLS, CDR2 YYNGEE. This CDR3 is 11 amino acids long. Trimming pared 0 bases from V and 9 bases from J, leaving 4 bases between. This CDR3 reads CASSVAGEQFF. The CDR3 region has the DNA TGTGCCAGCAGCGTAGCCGGTGAGCAGTTCTTC.

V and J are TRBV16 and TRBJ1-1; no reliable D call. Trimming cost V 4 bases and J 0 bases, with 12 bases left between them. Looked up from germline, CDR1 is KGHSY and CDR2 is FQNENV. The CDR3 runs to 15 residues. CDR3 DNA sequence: TGTGCCAGCAGCCCCTCCCGGGGTTTGAACACTGAAGCTTTCTTT. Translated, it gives CASSPSRGLNTEAFF.

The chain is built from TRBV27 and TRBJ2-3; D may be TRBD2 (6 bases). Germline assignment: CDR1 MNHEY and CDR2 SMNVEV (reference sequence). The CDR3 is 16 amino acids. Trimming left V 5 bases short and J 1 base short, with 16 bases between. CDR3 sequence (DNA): TGTGCCAGCAGTCCCCAAGTAATAGCGGGCACAGATACGCAGTATTTT. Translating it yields CASSPQVIAGTDTQYF.

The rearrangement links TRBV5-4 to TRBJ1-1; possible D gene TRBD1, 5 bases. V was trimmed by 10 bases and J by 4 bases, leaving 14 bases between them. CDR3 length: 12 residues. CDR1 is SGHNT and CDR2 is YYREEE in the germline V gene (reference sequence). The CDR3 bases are TGTGCCTCGAGCGGGGCGGGCACTGAAGCTTTCTTT. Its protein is CASSGAGTEAFF.

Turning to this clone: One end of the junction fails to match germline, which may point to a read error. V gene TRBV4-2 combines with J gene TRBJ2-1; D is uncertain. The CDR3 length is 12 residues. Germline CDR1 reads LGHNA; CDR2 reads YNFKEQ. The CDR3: CASSLSFNEQFF. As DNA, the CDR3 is TGTGCCAGCAGCCTCTCCTTCAATGAGCAGTTCTTC.

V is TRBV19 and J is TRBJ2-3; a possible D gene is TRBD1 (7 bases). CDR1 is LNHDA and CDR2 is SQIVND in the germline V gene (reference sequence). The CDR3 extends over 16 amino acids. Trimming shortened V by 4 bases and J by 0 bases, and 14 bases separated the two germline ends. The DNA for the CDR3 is TGTGCCAGTAGTAACCAGGGGGGTGGTAGCACAGATACGCAGTATTTT. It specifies CASSNQGGGSTDTQYF. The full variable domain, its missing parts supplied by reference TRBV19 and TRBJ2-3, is DGGITQSPKYLFRKEGQNVTLSCEQNLNHDAMYWYRQDPGQGLRLIYYSQIVNDFQKGDIAEGYSVSREKKESFPLTVTSAQKNPTAFYLCASSNQGGGSTDTQYFGPGTRLTVL.

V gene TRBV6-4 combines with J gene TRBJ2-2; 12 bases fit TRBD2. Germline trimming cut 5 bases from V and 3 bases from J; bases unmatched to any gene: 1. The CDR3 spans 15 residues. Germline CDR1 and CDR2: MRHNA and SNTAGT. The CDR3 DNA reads TGTGCCAGCAGTCGACTAGCGGGAGACACCGGGGAGCTGTTTTTT. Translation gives CASSRLAGDTGELFF.

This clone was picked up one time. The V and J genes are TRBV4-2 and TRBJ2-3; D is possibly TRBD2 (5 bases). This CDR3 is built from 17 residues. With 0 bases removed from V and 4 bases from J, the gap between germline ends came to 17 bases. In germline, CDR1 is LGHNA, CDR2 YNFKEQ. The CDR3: CASSQEATGMVSDTQYF. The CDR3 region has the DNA TGTGCCAGCAGCCAAGAAGCGACGGGAATGGTATCAGATACGCAGTATTTT.